The clone carrying this T cell receptor (beta chain) has more than one count but fewer than ten. This entry is derived from a study of blood T cells in healthy people across ages. Then a second PCR, running about 7 to 11 cycles, was carried out with a sample-barcoded 5' primer and a J-beta primer mix. Each CDR3 protein gets one entry after TCRdb re-called the 5' RACE reads with MiXCR. Among roughly 700,000 distinct CDR3 sequences listed, around 25% were seen once. This CDR3 spans 12 amino acids. CDR1 is SGHTA and CDR2 is FQGTGA in the germline V gene. Between the trimmed V and J ends, which lost 4 bases and 7 bases, there was a span of 8 bases. This same sample was also part of a study on T cells of mothers and their children.

The rearrangement uses TRBV7-3 and TRBJ2-1; D unclear. The receptor was isolated from a boy under 18 in good health. Sequencing input: blood. Here the CDR3 reads CASSYVLNEQFF. CDR3 coding DNA: TGTGCCAGCAGCTACGTGTTGAATGAGCAGTTCTTC.